These T cell receptor beta chains were read from a single sample in a study of spatial heterogeneity in lung cancer. In TCRdb, the 5' RACE reads were re-called with MiXCR into one record per CDR3 protein. The sample has 4,000 or so distinct CDR3 sequences; about 8.1% are singletons. This specimen was normal lung tissue next to the tumor, taken at surgery. These TCRs come from a female donor with early-stage non-small cell lung cancer. CDR3s include the opening cysteine and the closing phenylalanine or tryptophan. A D gene is named only where the DNA matches it firmly. A row's size may be missing; if present it is once, few, many or a size class.

CDR3,DNA,J,size,D,V
CSARSGLGGNTIYF,TGCAGTGCTAGATCAGGCCTGGGGGGAAACACCATATATTTT,TRBJ1-3,few,.,TRBV20-1
CASSLDLLKEVAFF,TGCGCCAGCAGCCTTGACCTATTAAAGGAGGTAGCTTTCTTT,TRBJ1-1,many,.,TRBV5-1
CASYLPADNEQFF,TGTGCCAGCTACCTTCCCGCAGACAATGAGCAGTTCTTC,TRBJ2-1,medium-sized,.,TRBV18
CASSALDRAHEQFF,TGTGCCAGCAGCGCCTTGGACAGGGCCCATGAGCAGTTCTTC,TRBJ2-1,few,TRBD1,TRBV11-2
CSASGRINSPLHF,TGCAGTGCTAGTGGCCGGATCAATTCACCCCTCCACTTT,TRBJ1-6,medium-sized,.,TRBV20-1
CASTEERQPQHF,TGTGCCAGCACCGAGGAGCGGCAGCCCCAGCATTTT,TRBJ1-5,medium-sized,.,TRBV6-2/TRBV6-3
CASSHRRGTGCMITPSGANVLTF,TGCGCCAGCAGTCACCGCCGGGGGACAGGATGCATGATCACTCCCTCTGGGGCCAACGTCCTGACTTTC,TRBJ2-6,.,TRBD1,TRBV23-1
CASSLAPSGGPTDTQYF,TGTGCCAGCAGCTTAGCTCCTAGCGGGGGACCCACAGATACGCAGTATTTT,TRBJ2-3,medium-sized,TRBD2,TRBV7-2
CASRLSNTDTQYF,TGTGCCAGCAGATTGAGTAACACAGATACGCAGTATTTT,TRBJ2-3,medium-sized,.,TRBV6-2/TRBV6-3
CASSQRTWGDEQFF,TGTGCCAGCAGCCAACGGACCTGGGGCGATGAGCAGTTCTTC,TRBJ2-1,medium-sized,.,TRBV7-9
CSARVGGQETQYF,TGCAGTGCTAGAGTGGGGGGGCAAGAGACCCAGTACTTC,TRBJ2-5,medium-sized,TRBD2,TRBV20-1
CASSQELTTTGETQYF,TGTGCCAGCAGCCAAGAGCTCACTACAACGGGAGAGACCCAGTACTTC,TRBJ2-5,many,.,TRBV3-1
CAWSGGVQGQNTEAFF,TGTGCCTGGAGCGGTGGGGTCCAGGGTCAGAACACTGAAGCTTTCTTT,TRBJ1-1,large,.,TRBV30
CASSMTGQSYEQYF,TGTGCCAGTAGTATGACAGGGCAATCCTACGAGCAGTACTTC,TRBJ2-7,many,TRBD1,TRBV19
CASSLVSGRANTQYF,TGTGCCAGCAGCTTGGTTAGCGGGAGGGCAAATACGCAGTATTTT,TRBJ2-3,medium-sized,TRBD2,TRBV5-6
CASTHTSNYGYTF,TGTGCCAGCACCCACACATCTAACTATGGCTACACCTTC,TRBJ1-2,medium-sized,.,TRBV12-3/TRBV12-4
CASSLGASGGTEAFF,TGCGCCAGCAGCTTGGGGGCCTCGGGAGGCACTGAAGCTTTCTTT,TRBJ1-1,many,.,TRBV5-1
CASSPGGSGSTGELFF,TGTGCCAGCAGCCCTGGGGGGTCAGGGAGCACCGGGGAGCTGTTTTTT,TRBJ2-2,.,.,TRBV7-3
CASQASFEDSPLHF,TGCGCCAGCCAGGCTTCATTTGAGGATTCACCCCTCCACTTT,TRBJ1-6,medium-sized,.,TRBV5-1
CASTHRGTSGRSGANVLTF,TGTGCCAGCACCCACAGGGGGACTAGCGGCCGCTCTGGGGCCAACGTCCTGACTTTC,TRBJ2-6,.,TRBD2,TRBV6-5
CASSRDETQHF,TGTGCCAGCAGTAGGGACGAGACCCAGCATTTT,TRBJ1-5,few,.,TRBV6-2/TRBV6-3
CASSRGTGQGRNQPQHF,TGTGCCAGCAGCCGGGGGACAGGCCAGGGTCGCAATCAGCCCCAGCATTTT,TRBJ1-5,medium-sized,TRBD1,TRBV3-1
CASSLAVRQGAGEQFF,TGTGCCAGCAGCTTAGCGGTGAGACAGGGGGCAGGTGAGCAGTTCTTC,TRBJ2-1,medium-sized,TRBD1,TRBV7-2
CASSSERPSEAAANTEAFF,TGCGCCAGCAGCTCCGAAAGACCATCGGAAGCGGCCGCGAACACTGAAGCTTTCTTT,TRBJ1-1,medium-sized,.,TRBV5-1
CASSPGTSGGPGELFF,TGTGCCAGCAGCCCTGGGACTAGCGGGGGCCCCGGGGAGCTGTTTTTT,TRBJ2-2,.,TRBD2,TRBV13
CSAETGTATDTQYF,TGCAGTGCCGAGACCGGGACAGCCACAGATACGCAGTATTTT,TRBJ2-3,medium-sized,TRBD1,TRBV20-1
CTSSPRVGTYNEQFF,TGTACCAGCAGTCCCAGGGTGGGGACGTACAATGAGCAGTTCTTC,TRBJ2-1,.,.,TRBV6-2/TRBV6-3
CASSDSGGRETQYF,TGTGCCAGCAGTGACAGCGGGGGGAGAGAGACCCAGTACTTC,TRBJ2-5,few,TRBD2,TRBV9
CSVEDVDSAKNIQYF,TGCAGCGTTGAAGATGTGGACAGTGCCAAAAACATTCAGTACTTC,TRBJ2-4,.,.,TRBV29-1
CAISGQGQETQYF,TGTGCCATCAGCGGACAGGGGCAAGAGACCCAGTACTTC,TRBJ2-5,many,TRBD1,TRBV10-3
CASSLVTGLWNNEQFF,TGTGCCAGCAGTTTAGTGACAGGGCTTTGGAACAATGAGCAGTTCTTC,TRBJ2-1,.,TRBD1,TRBV12-3/TRBV12-4
CASSQVAGGYEQYF,TGTGCCAGCAGCCAAGTCGCGGGAGGGTACGAGCAGTACTTC,TRBJ2-7,medium-sized,TRBD2,TRBV4-2
CASSFRDGGNTIYF,TGTGCCAGCAGCTTCCGGGACGGAGGAAACACCATATATTTT,TRBJ1-3,many,.,TRBV5-4
CASARTGGYNEQFF,TGTGCCAGCGCAAGGACAGGGGGCTACAATGAGCAGTTCTTC,TRBJ2-1,medium-sized,TRBD1,TRBV6-2/TRBV6-3
CASSRLGLAGAGANVLTF,TGTGCCAGCAGTCGACTCGGACTAGCGGGAGCTGGGGCCAACGTCCTGACTTTC,TRBJ2-6,medium-sized,TRBD2,TRBV2
CASSPRGRGVSYNEQFF,TGTGCCAGCAGCCCCCGAGGGCGGGGGGTATCCTACAATGAGCAGTTCTTC,TRBJ2-1,medium-sized,TRBD2,TRBV9
CASSPGSGANVLTF,TGTGCCAGCAGTCCAGGGTCTGGGGCCAACGTCCTGACTTTC,TRBJ2-6,many,.,TRBV4-2
CASSQEGTGFQETQYF,TGCGCCAGCAGCCAAGAAGGGACAGGCTTTCAAGAGACCCAGTACTTC,TRBJ2-5,.,TRBD1,TRBV4-3
CASSPDAYSGANVLTF,TGTGCCAGCAGCCCGGACGCTTACTCTGGGGCCAACGTCCTGACTTTC,TRBJ2-6,many,.,TRBV7-2
CAWTHEGGKQFF,TGTGCCTGGACCCACGAAGGGGGGAAGCAGTTCTTC,TRBJ2-1,medium-sized,.,TRBV30
CSAESTDTQYF,TGCAGTGCTGAATCGACAGATACGCAGTATTTT,TRBJ2-3,many,.,TRBV20-1